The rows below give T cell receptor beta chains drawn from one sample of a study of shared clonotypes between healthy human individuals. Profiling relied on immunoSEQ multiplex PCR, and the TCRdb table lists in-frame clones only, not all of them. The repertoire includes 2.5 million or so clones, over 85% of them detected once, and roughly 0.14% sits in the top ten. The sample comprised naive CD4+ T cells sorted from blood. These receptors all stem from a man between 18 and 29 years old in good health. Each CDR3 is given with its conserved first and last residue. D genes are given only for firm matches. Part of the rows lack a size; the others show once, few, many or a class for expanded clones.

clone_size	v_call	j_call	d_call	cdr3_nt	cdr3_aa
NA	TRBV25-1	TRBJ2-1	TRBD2	TGTGCCAGCAGTGCCCTAGCGGCCAATGAGCAGTTCTTC	CASSALAANEQFF
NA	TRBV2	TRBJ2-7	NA	TGTGCCTATCCCCCCTGGCGGGCCACCTACGAGCAGTACTTC	CAYPPWRATYEQYF
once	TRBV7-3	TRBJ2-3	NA	TGTGCCAGCAGCTTATCGGGCCCTCGGGATACGCAGTATTTT	CASSLSGPRDTQYF
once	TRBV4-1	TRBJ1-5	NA	TGCGCCAGCAGCCAAGATCAGCCCGGAGGACAGCCCCAGCATTTT	CASSQDQPGGQPQHF
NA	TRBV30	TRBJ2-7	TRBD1	TGTGCCTGGGCTGAGGACAGGGGGGACGAGCAGTACTTC	CAWAEDRGDEQYF
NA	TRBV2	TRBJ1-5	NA	TGTGCCAGCAGTGGGGGTTTAAGCAATCAGCCCCAGCATTTT	CASSGGLSNQPQHF
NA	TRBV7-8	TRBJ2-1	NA	TGTGCCAGCAGCACCGGACAGCCCTACAATGAGCAGTTCTTC	CASSTGQPYNEQFF
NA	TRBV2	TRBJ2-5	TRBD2	TGTGCCAGCAGGGGTCGGCGGGAGGAGCAGACCCAGTACTTC	CASRGRREEQTQYF
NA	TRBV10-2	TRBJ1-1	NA	TGCGCCAGCAGTGAGGGCCTTGAAGCTTTCTTT	CASSEGLEAFF
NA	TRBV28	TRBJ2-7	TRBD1	TGTGCCAGCAGAACAGGGGGCGCCACCTACGAGCAGTACTTC	CASRTGGATYEQYF
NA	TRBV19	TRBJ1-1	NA	TGTGCCAGTAGTATAGAGGCAGGGCCGAACACTGAAGCTTTCTTT	CASSIEAGPNTEAFF
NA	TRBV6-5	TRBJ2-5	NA	TGTGCCAGCAAAGGGCAGCAAGAGACCCAGTACTTC	CASKGQQETQYF
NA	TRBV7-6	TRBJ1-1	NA	TGTGCCAGCAGCCAATGGACGGGCCAGCCTGAAGCTTTCTTT	CASSQWTGQPEAFF